These 18 T cell receptor beta chains share one sample of origin, sequenced in a study of blood T cell repertoires in COVID-19. The data were produced by immunoSEQ multiplex PCR, yet TCRdb's version contains in-frame clones alone and is incomplete. The repertoire has roughly 280,000 clones, around 93% of them found once; the top ten carry about 3%. The specimen sequenced was PBMCs or T cells enriched from blood (not recorded which). These receptors were taken from a man in his forties who had been exposed to COVID-19.

The chain employs TRBV11-2 and TRBJ2-2; D unresolved. The CDR3 totals 14 residues. The V gene lost 5 bases and the J gene lost 4 bases, with 11 bases spanning the gap. Germline CDR1 is SGHAT and CDR2 is FQNNGV. CDR3 coding DNA: TGTGCCAGCAGCCCCCGTATTTTCACCGGGGAGCTGTTTTTT. It translates to CASSPRIFTGELFF.

V is TRBV7-9 and J is TRBJ2-5; 8 bases fit TRBD2. The trim removed 5 bases at V and 3 bases at J, leaving 5 bases unmatched. Germline CDR1 is SEHNR and CDR2 is FQNEAQ (reference sequence). This CDR3 region has 14 residues. Written as DNA, the CDR3 is TGTGCCAGCAGCGTAAGAGCGGGAGAAGAGACCCAGTACTTC. The encoded protein is CASSVRAGEETQYF.

The V and J genes are TRBV2 and TRBJ2-1, with TRBD1 as a possible D gene (5 bases). This CDR3 is 14 amino acids long. The V gene's germline CDR1 is SNHLY and CDR2 FYNNEI. V gave up 4 bases and J gave up 5 bases, with 12 bases separating them. The CDR3: CASSVLGVNNEQFF. DNA of the CDR3: TGTGCCAGCAGTGTTTTAGGGGTAAACAATGAGCAGTTCTTC.

V gene TRBV28 combines with J gene TRBJ2-5; 9 nucleotides align to TRBD1. V was clipped by 2 bases and J by 4 bases; unmatched bases: 5. Germline loops: CDR1 MDHEN, CDR2 SYDVKM. This CDR3 is built from 15 residues. The CDR3 DNA reads as TGTGCCAGCAGTTTAGGTGGGACAGGGTCAGAGACCCAGTACTTC. Amino acids: CASSLGGTGSETQYF.

The sample holds a few counts of this clone. The rearrangement joins TRBV2 to TRBJ2-1; 11 nucleotides agree with TRBD2. With V trimmed by 5 bases and J by 4 bases, 4 bases remained unmatched. CDR1 and CDR2 from the germline V gene are SNHLY and FYNNEI. The CDR3 runs to 15 residues. The CDR3 protein is CASSFTSGRYNEQFF. The CDR3 bases are TGTGCCAGCAGTTTCACTAGCGGGAGATACAATGAGCAGTTCTTC.

V usage is TRBV19 and J usage is TRBJ2-1; D remains unclear. The CDR3 is 12 residues long. The V gene lost 4 bases and the J gene lost 6 bases, with 7 bases spanning the gap. Germline CDR1 LNHDA, CDR2 SQIVND (reference sequence). This CDR3 reads CASSKRSNEQFF. The CDR3 nucleotides are TGTGCCAGTAGTAAAAGGAGCAATGAGCAGTTCTTC.

V usage is TRBV7-2 and J usage is TRBJ2-1; D is unclear. Germline CDR1 SGHTA, CDR2 FQGNSA. V was clipped by 2 bases and J by 5 bases, with 13 bases between them. This CDR3 is built from 15 residues. CDR3 residues: CASSLTRSKDNEQFF. The CDR3 DNA follows: TGTGCCAGCAGCTTAACGAGGAGTAAAGACAATGAGCAGTTCTTC.

This rearrangement joins TRBV7-6 to TRBJ2-1; 8 positions agree with TRBD2. Germline values: CDR1 SGHVS, CDR2 FNYEAQ. V lost 4 bases and J lost 5; bases outside the gene matches: 1. This CDR3 is built from 13 residues. The CDR3 loop is CASSSGLDNEQFF. DNA for the CDR3: TGTGCCAGCAGCTCGGGACTAGACAATGAGCAGTTCTTC.

The rearrangement joins TRBV13 to TRBJ1-2, with 7 bases identical to TRBD1. Germline V gene data show CDR1 as PRHDT and CDR2 as FYEKMQ (reference sequence). The CDR3 runs 15 residues. The junction had 10 bases not matched to a gene; V was cut back by 5 bases and J by 4 bases. The CDR3 DNA reads TGTGCCAGCAGCCTACGGACAGGACCGGGCTATGGCTACACCTTC. The encoded protein is CASSLRTGPGYGYTF. Combining the CDR3 with reference TRBV13 and TRBJ1-2 gives the whole variable domain AAGVIQSPRHLIKEKRETATLKCYPIPRHDTVYWYQQGPGQDPQFLISFYEKMQSDKGSIPDRFSAQQFSDYHSELNMSSLELGDSALYFCASSLRTGPGYGYTFGSGTRLTVV.

The V call is TRBV11-2, the J call TRBJ1-2; D is uncertain. V lost 6 bases, J lost 0 bases, and 8 bases lay in between. Germline values: CDR1 SGHAT, CDR2 FQNNGV. The CDR3 runs 13 residues. The CDR3 reads CASRPGTNYGYTF. CDR3 bases: TGTGCCAGCAGACCCGGGACTAACTATGGCTACACCTTC.

The chain has TRBV5-1 and TRBJ1-1; TRBD1 aligns across 9 bases. The length of the CDR3 is 14 residues. Germline CDR1 and CDR2: SGHRS and YFSETQ. Trimming cost V 4 bases and J 5 bases; bases outside gene matches: 6. The CDR3 reads CASSPPGQGTEAFF. CDR3 nucleotide sequence: TGCGCCAGCAGCCCACCGGGACAGGGAACTGAAGCTTTCTTT.

The chain joins TRBV4-1 to TRBJ2-7, with 11 bases that match TRBD2. This CDR3 has 16 amino acids. With V trimmed by 3 bases and J by 4 bases, 8 bases remained unmatched. Looked up from germline, CDR1 is MGHRA and CDR2 is YSYEKL. In nucleotides, the CDR3 is TGCGCCAGCAGCCAGGGACTAGCGGAAGCGGGGTACGAGCAGTACTTC. This codes for CASSQGLAEAGYEQYF.

The chain joins TRBV28 to TRBJ1-2; the match to TRBD1 covers 8 bases. There are 13 residues in the CDR3. Germline CDR1 MDHEN, CDR2 SYDVKM. Trimming took 2 bases from V and 9 from J; bases not matched to a gene: 5. The CDR3, as DNA: TGTGCCAGCAGTTTAGGGCAGGGGGCGAGCTACACCTTC. Its protein is CASSLGQGASYTF.

The table lists this clone with a count of one. V usage is TRBV10-3 and J usage is TRBJ2-7; TRBD1 agrees at 10 bases. CDR1 and CDR2 from the germline V gene are ENHRY and SYGVKD. The CDR3 is 15 residues long. The V and J ends lost 9 bases and 0 bases, in that order; junction bases with no gene match: 8. The CDR3 sequence: CAISPGQGGSYEQYF. The CDR3 DNA sequence: TGTGCCATATCCCCCGGACAGGGGGGCTCCTACGAGCAGTACTTC.

The V and J genes are TRBV27 and TRBJ2-1; 7 nucleotides agree with TRBD2. The CDR3 spans 15 residues. Looked up from germline, CDR1 is MNHEY and CDR2 is SMNVEV (reference sequence). The trim removed 1 base at V and 3 bases at J, leaving 3 bases unmatched. CDR3 in amino acids: CASSLLASGYNEQFF. The CDR3 region has the DNA TGTGCCAGCAGTTTATTGGCTAGCGGCTACAATGAGCAGTTCTTC.

The gene calls are TRBV30 and TRBJ1-1; D remains ambiguous. The CDR3 runs to 11 residues. Trimming removed 2 bases from V and 6 bases from J, with 7 bases in between. The germline gives CDR1 GTSNPN, CDR2 SVGIG (reference sequence). CDR3 DNA: TGTGCCTGGAGTATAAACTCTGAAGCTTTCTTT. This translates into CAWSINSEAFF.

This rearrangement joins TRBV28 to TRBJ2-7; TRBD1 might be the D (6 bases). The CDR3 length is 15 residues. V shed 2 bases and J shed 2 bases, with 13 bases lying between them. From germline, CDR1 is MDHEN and CDR2 SYDVKM. The CDR3 reads CASSLTGFNPYEQYF. The DNA for the CDR3 is TGTGCCAGCAGTTTAACAGGGTTTAATCCCTACGAGCAGTACTTC.

This chain joins TRBV4-2 and TRBJ1-6; TRBD1 is a possible D gene (5 bases). CDR3 length: 19 amino acids. The V gene's germline CDR1 is LGHNA and CDR2 YNFKEQ. V lost 0 bases and J lost 0, with 15 bases in between. The CDR3 spells CASSQDLTVASSYNSPLHF. The CDR3 DNA sequence: TGTGCCAGCAGCCAAGATTTGACAGTCGCCAGCTCCTATAATTCACCCCTCCACTTT.